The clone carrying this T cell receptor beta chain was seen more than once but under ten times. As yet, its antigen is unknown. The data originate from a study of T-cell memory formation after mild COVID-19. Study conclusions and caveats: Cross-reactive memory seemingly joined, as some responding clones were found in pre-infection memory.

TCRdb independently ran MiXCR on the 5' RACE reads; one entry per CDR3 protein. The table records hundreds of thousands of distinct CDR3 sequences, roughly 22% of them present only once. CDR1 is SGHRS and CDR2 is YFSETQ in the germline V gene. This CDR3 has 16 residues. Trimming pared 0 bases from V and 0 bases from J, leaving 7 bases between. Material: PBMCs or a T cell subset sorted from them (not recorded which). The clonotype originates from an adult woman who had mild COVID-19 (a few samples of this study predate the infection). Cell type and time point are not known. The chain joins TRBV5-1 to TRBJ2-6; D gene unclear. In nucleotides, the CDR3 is TGCGCCAGCAGCTTGGCTCCGGGCTCTGGGGCCAACGTCCTGACTTTC. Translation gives CASSLAPGSGANVLTF.